The 27 T cell receptor beta chains in this list originate from one sample, sequenced in a study of CXCR3-negative and CXCR3-positive naive CD8 T cells (dated by TCRdb to the late 2010s). Broader findings and caveats from the paper: TRB CDR3s from CXCR3-positive naive cells showed higher hydrophobicity (lower Kidera factor 4), lower energy, and higher strength and volume indices than CXCR3-negative naive cells.

TCRdb names NextSeq 550 as the instrument used. The Human TCR Profiling Kit (MiLaboratory) was used to make UMI-labeled 5' RACE TRB cDNA libraries. After TCRdb reprocessed the reads, each CDR3 protein sequence was kept as one row, without DNA. The table for this sample lists roughly 130,000 distinct CDR3 sequences. The top ten constitute about 0.54% of the sample. No antigen is known for these receptors. The material sequenced was naive CXCR3+ CD8+ T cells from blood. Sample cell subset or site, as interpreted from the label and publication: CD45RO-CCR7+CD27+CD95- naive CD8+ T cells expressing CXCR3 (TNR3+). The source of these receptors is a human donor in good health. Some clones in this sample may be carry-over from other donors' samples.

The chain links TRBV6-5 to TRBJ2-5. Per germline, CDR1 MNHEY and CDR2 SVGAGI. This CDR3 has 13 residues. CDR3 region: CASFRNRQETQYF.

V usage is TRBV7-2 and J usage is TRBJ1-5. CDR1 SGHTA and CDR2 FQGNSA come from the germline V gene. The CDR3 length is 14 residues. CDR3 region: CASSLKGTNQPQHF.

The rearrangement uses TRBV12-3 or TRBV12-4 and TRBJ2-1; TCRdb calls TRBD1, which cannot be checked without DNA. CDR3 size: 13 residues. The CDR3 is CASKPPGYNEQFF.

The V gene is TRBV6-1, the J gene TRBJ2-1. Germline V gene lookup returns CDR1 MNHNS and CDR2 SASEGT. This CDR3 is 15 amino acids long. CDR3 sequence: CASSALRRAYNEQFF.

The chain has TRBV28 and TRBJ2-2; TCRdb selects TRBD1, and the lack of DNA leaves this call unchecked. Looked up from germline, CDR1 is MDHEN and CDR2 is SYDVKM. The CDR3 covers 16 residues. The CDR3 sequence: CASSLNGARGTGELFF.

The J gene is TRBJ2-1, the V gene TRBV28; the TCRdb call, TRBD2, lacks DNA for checking. The germline gives CDR1 MDHEN, CDR2 SYDVKM. The CDR3 consists of 15 residues. CDR3 region: CASRSAGLVGNEQFF.

The genes are TRBV29-1 and TRBJ2-3; TCRdb gives TRBD2 as the D gene, but with no DNA this cannot be confirmed. Germline V gene sequence: CDR1 SQVTM, CDR2 ANQGSEA. The CDR3 totals 14 residues. CDR3: CSVGLAGARDTQYF.

The chain has TRBV7-9 and TRBJ1-1; TCRdb proposes TRBD1, but this gene call is untestable without DNA. Germline loops: CDR1 SEHNR, CDR2 FQNEAQ (reference sequence). The CDR3 has 14 amino acids. CDR3 amino acids: CASSLPQGRTEAFF.

This rearrangement joins TRBV5-6 to TRBJ1-5; TCRdb gives TRBD1 as the D gene, but with no DNA this cannot be confirmed. This CDR3 spans 16 amino acids. CDR1 and CDR2 from the germline V gene are SGHDT and YYEEEE. This chain's CDR3 is CASSPWGRDSNQPQHF.

The chain couples TRBV5-6 to TRBJ2-5; TCRdb picks TRBD2, but there is no DNA to check that call. The length of the CDR3 is 16 residues. Germline V CDR1 and CDR2: SGHDT, YYEEEE. The CDR3 spells CASSLGAQGAGETQYF. The full variable domain, its missing parts supplied by reference TRBV5-6 and TRBJ2-5, is DAGVTQSPTHLIKTRGQQVTLRCSPKSGHDTVSWYQQALGQGPQFIFQYYEEEERQRGNFPDRFSGHQFPNYSSELNVNALLLGDSALYLCASSLGAQGAGETQYFGPGTRLLVL.

The chain combines TRBV28 with TRBJ2-7; TCRdb picks TRBD2, but there is no DNA to check that call. The CDR3 consists of 14 residues. Germline assignment: CDR1 MDHEN and CDR2 SYDVKM. This CDR3 is CASGLAGLVDEQYF.

The V call is TRBV11-3, the J call TRBJ2-7; the TRBD2 assignment by TCRdb is unverifiable without DNA. The CDR3 covers 18 residues. Looked up from germline, CDR1 is SGHNT and CDR2 is YENEEA. This chain's CDR3 is CASSPRGLAGASSYEQYF.

The chain is built from TRBV28 and TRBJ1-3. From germline, CDR1 is MDHEN and CDR2 SYDVKM. The CDR3 consists of 16 residues. The chain's CDR3 is CASTPTSGGVGNTIYF.

The chain employs TRBV20-1 and TRBJ2-2; TCRdb outputs TRBD1, but without DNA this stays unchecked. Per the germline V gene, CDR1 is DFQATT and CDR2 is SNEGSKA (reference sequence). The CDR3 has 14 amino acids. This chain's CDR3 is CSARDRGESGELFF.

The chain links TRBV5-1 to TRBJ1-5. There are 16 residues in the CDR3. Germline V gives CDR1 SGHRS, CDR2 YFSETQ. The CDR3 is CASSLAGGDEGQPQHF.

The CDR3 loop reads CSVGLWGEQYF. The chain uses TRBV29-1 and TRBJ2-7; as DNA is missing, the TRBD1 call by TCRdb cannot be tested. The CDR3 is 11 amino acids. Looked up from germline, CDR1 is SQVTM and CDR2 is ANQGSEA.

The V and J genes are TRBV19 and TRBJ2-7; TCRdb's assignment of TRBD1 cannot be checked, as there is no DNA. The CDR3 loop spans 12 amino acids. Germline V lookup: CDR1 LNHDA, CDR2 SQIVND (reference sequence). CDR3 loop: CASSTPGYEQYF.

The chain has TRBV5-1 and TRBJ2-7; checking the TCRdb D call of TRBD2 is not possible without DNA. The CDR3 totals 18 residues. The germline CDR1 and CDR2 sequences are SGHRS and YFSETQ. CDR3 residues: CASSLPGERDSGSYEQYF.

This CDR3 reads CASSLESQETQYF. V and J are TRBV3-1 and TRBJ2-5. Germline V CDR1 and CDR2: LGHDT, YNNKEL (reference sequence). The CDR3 is made up of 13 amino acids.

The V gene is TRBV7-9, the J gene TRBJ2-5; no DNA is available, so the TRBD2 call from TCRdb remains unchecked. This CDR3 has 16 residues. Germline CDR1 SEHNR, CDR2 FQNEAQ (reference sequence). CDR3 region: CASSRPGRLAWETQYF.

The chain has TRBV6-2 or TRBV6-3 and TRBJ1-5. The CDR3 is made up of 13 amino acids. Germline lookup yields CDR1 MNHEY and CDR2 SVGEGT. The CDR3 spells CASSYWPSEPQHF.

The chain uses TRBV12-3 or TRBV12-4 and TRBJ1-1; the TCRdb call, TRBD1, lacks DNA for checking. CDR3 size: 14 residues. CDR3 amino acids: CASSLTGPDTEAFF.

This sequence joins TRBV12-3 or TRBV12-4 and TRBJ2-1; the TCRdb D gene call, TRBD1, has no DNA to confirm it. The CDR3 covers 13 residues. The CDR3 sequence is CASHFGTPHEQFF.

The genes are TRBV24-1 and TRBJ2-2. The CDR3 loop spans 13 amino acids. Germline V CDR1 and CDR2: KGHDR, SFDVKD. CDR3 protein: CATSETNIGELFF.

The chain couples TRBV11-3 to TRBJ1-1. The CDR3 consists of 16 residues. CDR1 SGHNT and CDR2 YENEEA come from the germline V gene. The CDR3 protein is CASSSRETGTLLEAFF.

V usage is TRBV29-1 and J usage is TRBJ2-7; no DNA is available, so the TRBD1 call from TCRdb remains unchecked. Germline V gene sequence: CDR1 SQVTM, CDR2 ANQGSEA. This CDR3 is 14 amino acids long. This chain's CDR3 is CSVGGGDFGYEQYF.

CDR3: CASSLDGTGLRMNTEAFF. The V call is TRBV5-1, the J call TRBJ1-1; TCRdb picks TRBD1, but there is no DNA to check that call. This CDR3 spans 18 amino acids. Germline lookup yields CDR1 SGHRS and CDR2 YFSETQ.